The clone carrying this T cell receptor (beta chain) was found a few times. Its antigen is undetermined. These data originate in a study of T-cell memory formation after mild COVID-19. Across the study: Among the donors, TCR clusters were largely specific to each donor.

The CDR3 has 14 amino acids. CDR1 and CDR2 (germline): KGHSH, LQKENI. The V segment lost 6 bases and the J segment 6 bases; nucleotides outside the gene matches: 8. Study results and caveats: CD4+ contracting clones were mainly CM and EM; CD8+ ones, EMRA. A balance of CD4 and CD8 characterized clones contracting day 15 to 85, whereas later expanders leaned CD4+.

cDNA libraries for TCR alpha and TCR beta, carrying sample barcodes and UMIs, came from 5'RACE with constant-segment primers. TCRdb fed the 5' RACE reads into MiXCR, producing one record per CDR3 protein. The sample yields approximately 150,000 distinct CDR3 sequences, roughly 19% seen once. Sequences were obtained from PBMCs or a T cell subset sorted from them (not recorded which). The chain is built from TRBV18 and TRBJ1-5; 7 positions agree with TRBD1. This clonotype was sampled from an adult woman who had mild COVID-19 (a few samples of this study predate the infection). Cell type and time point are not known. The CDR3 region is CASSPSGGGQPQHF. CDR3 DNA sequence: TGTGCCAGCTCCCCCTCAGGGGGGGGTCAGCCCCAGCATTTT.